Presented here are 13 T cell receptor beta chains from one specimen sequenced in a study of T cell responses to AZD1222 COVID-19 vaccine. Data came from immunoSEQ multiplex PCR; TCRdb stores just in-frame clones and leaves some out. Of about 130,000 clones listed, roughly 90% are singletons. The source was peripheral blood, collected on day 0 of AZD1222 vaccination. The source is an adult in good health.

This clone showed up just once. This specimen includes other DNA sequences encoding the same CDR3. CDR3 protein: CASSVGTVNTEAFF. CDR3 coding DNA: TGTGCCAGCAGCGTTGGAACAGTGAACACTGAAGCTTTCTTT. This chain connects TRBV9 to TRBJ1-1; D remains ambiguous. CDR3 length: 14 residues. In germline, CDR1 is SGDLS, CDR2 YYNGEE. V lost 2 bases and J 0 bases, leaving 8 bases between the germline ends.

This chain connects TRBV19 to TRBJ1-5, with TRBD1 identical over 8 bases. The trim removed 4 bases at V and 3 bases at J, leaving 11 bases unmatched. Germline V gives CDR1 LNHDA, CDR2 SQIVND (reference sequence). There are 17 residues in the CDR3. DNA of the CDR3: TGTGCCAGTAGTAACCCGAGACGGACAGGGAACAATCAGCCCCAGCATTTT. Translating gives CASSNPRRTGNNQPQHF. The variable domain in full, completed from reference TRBV19 and TRBJ1-5, reads DGGITQSPKYLFRKEGQNVTLSCEQNLNHDAMYWYRQDPGQGLRLIYYSQIVNDFQKGDIAEGYSVSREKKESFPLTVTSAQKNPTAFYLCASSNPRRTGNNQPQHFGDGTRLSIL.

This clone has more than one count but fewer than ten. The rearrangement links TRBV30 to TRBJ2-1; 8 nucleotides agree with TRBD2. The germline V gene has CDR1 GTSNPN and CDR2 SVGIG (reference sequence). The CDR3 loop spans 14 amino acids. Trimming took 4 bases from V and 7 from J; bases not matched to a gene: 9. Here the CDR3 reads CAWTLSGSGNEQFF. The DNA for the CDR3 is TGTGCCTGGACTTTGAGCGGGAGCGGAAATGAGCAGTTCTTC.

The chain is built from TRBV6-5 and TRBJ1-2, with no clear D. The CDR3 contains 13 residues. V gave up 7 bases and J gave up 4 bases, with 13 bases separating them. Germline CDR1 MNHEY, CDR2 SVGAGI. Here the CDR3 DNA reads TGTGCCAGCACCGCAGGACGGGTCTATGGCTACACCTTC. It codes for CASTAGRVYGYTF.

This rearrangement joins TRBV28 to TRBJ2-7; perhaps TRBD2 as D (5 bases). In germline, CDR1 is MDHEN, CDR2 SYDVKM. CDR3 length: 12 residues. V lost 7 bases and J lost 3, with 10 bases in between. Written as DNA, the CDR3 is TGTGCCAGCACAAATCGGGGCTACGAGCAGTACTTC. The encoded protein is CASTNRGYEQYF. The variable domain in full, with the rest retrieved from reference TRBV28 and TRBJ2-7, is DVKVTQSSRYLVKRTGEKVFLECVQDMDHENMFWYRQDPGLGLRLIYFSYDVKMKEKGDIPEGYSVSREKKERFSLILESASTNQTSMYLCASTNRGYEQYFGPGTRLTVT.

The V call is TRBV19, the J call TRBJ1-2, with unresolved D. The CDR3 runs 11 residues. The germline V gene has CDR1 LNHDA and CDR2 SQIVND (reference sequence). V lost 2 bases, J lost 6 bases, and 4 bases lay in between. The CDR3 region is CASSIRDGYTF. CDR3 DNA sequence: TGTGCCAGTAGTATAAGAGATGGCTACACCTTC.

In this sample, this clone turned up once. The V call is TRBV7-2, the J call TRBJ1-2; TRBD1 agrees at 8 bases. This CDR3 comprises 13 residues. Germline values: CDR1 SGHTA, CDR2 FQGNSA. The V and J ends lost 6 bases and 5 bases, in that order; junction bases with no gene match: 5. The DNA of the CDR3 is TGTGCCAGCAGTTTACAGGGGGGGTATGGCTACACCTTC. Its translation: CASSLQGGYGYTF.

The gene calls are TRBV11-2 and TRBJ2-1; the match to TRBD1 covers 9 bases. V was clipped by 5 bases and J by 14 bases; unmatched bases: 7. Per germline, CDR1 SGHAT and CDR2 FQNNGV. The CDR3 length is 12 residues. CDR3 loop: CASSTPGTGKFF. CDR3 coding DNA: TGTGCCAGCAGCACACCCGGGACAGGGAAGTTCTTC.

This sequence joins TRBV27 and TRBJ1-4; the D is unclear. CDR1 is MNHEY and CDR2 is SMNVEV in the germline V gene (reference sequence). The CDR3 spans 14 residues. The V gene lost 5 bases and the J gene lost 7 bases, with 14 bases spanning the gap. The CDR3 coding sequence is TGTGCCAGCAGTCCCTTTCGCGGAACTGAAAAACTGTTTTTT. Translated, it gives CASSPFRGTEKLFF. The complete variable domain, with remaining parts taken from reference TRBV27 and TRBJ1-4, reads EAQVTQNPRYLITVTGKKLTVTCSQNMNHEYMSWYRQDPGLGLRQIYYSMNVEVTDKGDVPEGYKVSRKEKRNFPLILESPSPNQTSLYFCASSPFRGTEKLFFGSGTQLSVL.

The genes are TRBV5-1 and TRBJ2-2; D ambiguous. Germline-derived CDR1 and CDR2 are SGHRS and YFSETQ. This CDR3 is built from 15 residues. The ends were cut back, 4 bases at V and 0 bases at J, with 10 bases in the middle. This CDR3 reads CASSPGPANTGELFF. DNA for the CDR3: TGCGCCAGCAGCCCTGGGCCAGCGAACACCGGGGAGCTGTTTTTT.

This clone has a single count. The chain couples TRBV2 to TRBJ2-3; 10 nucleotides match TRBD2. Germline V lookup: CDR1 SNHLY, CDR2 FYNNEI. This CDR3 is built from 12 residues. After removal of 5 bases from V and 11 bases from J, the junction contained 4 bases not matched to a gene. CDR3 bases: TGTGCCAGCAGTAATAGCGGGGGGTTGCAGTATTTT. Protein sequence: CASSNSGGLQYF.

The chain links TRBV28 to TRBJ2-3, with TRBD2 identical over 11 bases. Germline CDR1 reads MDHEN; CDR2 reads SYDVKM. This CDR3 comprises 16 residues. Trimming cost V 5 bases and J 6 bases; bases outside gene matches: 10. The CDR3 DNA reads as TGTGCCAGCAGTGCTGCCGGGGGACTAGCGGTGGATACGCAGTATTTT. This translates into CASSAAGGLAVDTQYF.

This chain connects TRBV5-1 to TRBJ1-1; no firm D call. Germline CDR1 SGHRS, CDR2 YFSETQ. V lost 0 bases and J lost 11, with 14 bases in between. The CDR3 spans 13 residues. The CDR3 DNA reads TGCGCCAGCAGCTTGGGTCCGGTCGGGGAGGCTTTCTTT. It translates to CASSLGPVGEAFF.